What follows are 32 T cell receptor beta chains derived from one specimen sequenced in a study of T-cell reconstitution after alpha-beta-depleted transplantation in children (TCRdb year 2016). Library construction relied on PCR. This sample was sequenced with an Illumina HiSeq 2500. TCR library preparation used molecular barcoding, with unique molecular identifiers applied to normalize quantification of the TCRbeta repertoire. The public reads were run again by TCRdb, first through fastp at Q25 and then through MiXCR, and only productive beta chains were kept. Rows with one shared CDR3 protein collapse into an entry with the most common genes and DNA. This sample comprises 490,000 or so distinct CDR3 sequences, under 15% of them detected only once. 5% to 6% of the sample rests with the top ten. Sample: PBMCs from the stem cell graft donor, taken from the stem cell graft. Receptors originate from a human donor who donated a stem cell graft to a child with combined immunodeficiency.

The DNA of the CDR3 is TGTGCCAGCAGTTCGCCAGGGGGAAAACTGTTTTTT. It yields the protein CASSSPGGKLFF. This chain connects TRBV12-3 or TRBV12-4 to TRBJ1-4; 7 bases are a match to TRBD1. V gave up 4 bases and J gave up 10 bases; unmatched junction bases: 3. There are 12 residues in the CDR3.

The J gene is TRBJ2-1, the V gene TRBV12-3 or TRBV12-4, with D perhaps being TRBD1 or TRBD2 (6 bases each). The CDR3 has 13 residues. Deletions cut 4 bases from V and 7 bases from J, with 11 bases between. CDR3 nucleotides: TGTGCCAGCAGTTGGGGGGCCAGTAATGAGCAGTTCTTC. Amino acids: CASSWGASNEQFF.

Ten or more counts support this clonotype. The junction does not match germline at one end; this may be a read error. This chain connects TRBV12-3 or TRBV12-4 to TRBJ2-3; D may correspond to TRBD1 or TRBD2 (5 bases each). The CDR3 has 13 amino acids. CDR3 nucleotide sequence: TGTGCCAGCACCCCGGGACGTTTAATCTCGCAGTACTTT. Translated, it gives CASTPGRLISQYF.

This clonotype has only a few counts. Here the CDR3 DNA reads TGTGCCAGCAGCTCGACTAGCGGTTCTGAAGATACGCAGTATTTT. Its protein is CASSSTSGSEDTQYF. The chain uses TRBV5-6 and TRBJ2-3, with 9 bases that match TRBD2. The length of the CDR3 is 15 residues. After removal of 3 bases from V and 5 bases from J, the junction contained 7 bases not matched to a gene. Germline CDR1 and CDR2: SGHDT and YYEEEE.

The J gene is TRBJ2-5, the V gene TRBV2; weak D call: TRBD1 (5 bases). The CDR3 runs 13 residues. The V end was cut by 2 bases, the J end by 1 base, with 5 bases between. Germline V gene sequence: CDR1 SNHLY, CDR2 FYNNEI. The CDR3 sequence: CASSEQGQETQYF. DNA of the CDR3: TGTGCCAGCAGTGAACAGGGCCAAGAGACCCAGTACTTC.

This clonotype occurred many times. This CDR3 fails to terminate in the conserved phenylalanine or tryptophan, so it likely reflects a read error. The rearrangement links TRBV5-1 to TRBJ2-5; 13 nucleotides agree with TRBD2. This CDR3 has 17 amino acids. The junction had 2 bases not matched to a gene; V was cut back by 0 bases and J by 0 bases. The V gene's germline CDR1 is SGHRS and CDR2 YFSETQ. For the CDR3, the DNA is TGCGCCAGCAGCTTGGGACTAGCGGGAGGAGACCAAGAGACCCAGTACTTG. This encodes CASSLGLAGGDQETQYL.

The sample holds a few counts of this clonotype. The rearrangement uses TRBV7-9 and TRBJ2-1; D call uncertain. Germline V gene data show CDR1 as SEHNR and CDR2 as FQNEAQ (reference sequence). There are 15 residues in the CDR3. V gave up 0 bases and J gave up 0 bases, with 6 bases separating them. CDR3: CASSLAKGSYNEQFF. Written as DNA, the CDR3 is TGTGCCAGCAGCTTAGCGAAGGGCTCCTACAATGAGCAGTTCTTC.

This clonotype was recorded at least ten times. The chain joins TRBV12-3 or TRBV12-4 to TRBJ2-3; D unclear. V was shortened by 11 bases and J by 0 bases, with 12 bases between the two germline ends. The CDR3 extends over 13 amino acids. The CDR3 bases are TGTGCCTCCGGCAAGCCCAGCACAGATACGCAGTATTTT. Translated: CASGKPSTDTQYF.

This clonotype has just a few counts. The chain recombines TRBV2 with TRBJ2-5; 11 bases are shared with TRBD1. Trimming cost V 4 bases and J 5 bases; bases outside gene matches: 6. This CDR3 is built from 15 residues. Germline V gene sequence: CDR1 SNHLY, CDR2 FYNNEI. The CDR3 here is CASSATDRGQETQYF. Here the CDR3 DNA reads TGTGCCAGCAGTGCCACGGACAGGGGGCAGGAGACCCAGTACTTC.

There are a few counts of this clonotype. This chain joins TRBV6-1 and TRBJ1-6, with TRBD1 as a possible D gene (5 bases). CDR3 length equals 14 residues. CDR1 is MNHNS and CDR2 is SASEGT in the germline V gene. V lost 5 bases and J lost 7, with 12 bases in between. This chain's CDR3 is CASSRRGLNSPLHF. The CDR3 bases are TGTGCCAGCAGTAGACGGGGCTTAAATTCACCCCTCCACTTT.

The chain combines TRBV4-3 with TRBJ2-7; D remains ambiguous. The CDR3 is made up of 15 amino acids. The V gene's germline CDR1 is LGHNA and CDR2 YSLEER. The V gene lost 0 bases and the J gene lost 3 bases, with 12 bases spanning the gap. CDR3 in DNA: TGCGCCAGCAGCCAAGATCTCGGAGATAACTACGAGCAGTACTTC. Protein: CASSQDLGDNYEQYF.

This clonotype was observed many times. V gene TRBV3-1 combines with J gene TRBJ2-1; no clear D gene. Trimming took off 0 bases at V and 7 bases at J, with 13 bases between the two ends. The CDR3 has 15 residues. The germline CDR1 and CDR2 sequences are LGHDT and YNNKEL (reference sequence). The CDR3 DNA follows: TGTGCCAGCAGCCAAGATTACACATCCGTAAATGAGCAGTTCTTC. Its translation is CASSQDYTSVNEQFF.

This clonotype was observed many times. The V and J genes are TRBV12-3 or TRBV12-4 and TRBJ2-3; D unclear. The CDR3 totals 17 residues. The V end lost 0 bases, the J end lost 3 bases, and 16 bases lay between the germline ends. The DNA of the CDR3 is TGTGCCAGCAGTTTAGCCCCTTTGTTGGTGAGGACAGATACGCAGTATTTT. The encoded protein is CASSLAPLLVRTDTQYF.

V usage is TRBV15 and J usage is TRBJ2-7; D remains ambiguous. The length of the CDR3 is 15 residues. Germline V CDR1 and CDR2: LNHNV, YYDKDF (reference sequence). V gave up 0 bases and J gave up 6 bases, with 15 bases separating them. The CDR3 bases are TGTGCCACCAGCAGAGATGTATCCCGGATCGGCGAGCAGTACTTC. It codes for CATSRDVSRIGEQYF.

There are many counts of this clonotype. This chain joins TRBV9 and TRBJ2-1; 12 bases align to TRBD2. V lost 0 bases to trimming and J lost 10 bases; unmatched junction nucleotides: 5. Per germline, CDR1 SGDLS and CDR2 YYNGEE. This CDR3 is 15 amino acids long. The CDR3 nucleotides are TGTGCCAGCAGCGTAGGACTAGCGGGAGTTGGCGAGCAGTTCTTC. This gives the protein CASSVGLAGVGEQFF.

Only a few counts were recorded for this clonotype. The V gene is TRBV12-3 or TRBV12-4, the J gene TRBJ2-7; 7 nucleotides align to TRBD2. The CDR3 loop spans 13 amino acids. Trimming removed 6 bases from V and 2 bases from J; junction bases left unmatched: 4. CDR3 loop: CASRGGEAYEQYF. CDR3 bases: TGTGCCAGCAGGGGAGGGGAGGCCTACGAGCAGTACTTC.

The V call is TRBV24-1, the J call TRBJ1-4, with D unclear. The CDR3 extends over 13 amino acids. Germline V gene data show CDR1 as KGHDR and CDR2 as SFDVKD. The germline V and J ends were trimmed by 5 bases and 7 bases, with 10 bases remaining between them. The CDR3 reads CATSAPGGEKLFF. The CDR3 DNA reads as TGTGCCACCAGTGCCCCCGGAGGTGAAAAACTGTTTTTT.

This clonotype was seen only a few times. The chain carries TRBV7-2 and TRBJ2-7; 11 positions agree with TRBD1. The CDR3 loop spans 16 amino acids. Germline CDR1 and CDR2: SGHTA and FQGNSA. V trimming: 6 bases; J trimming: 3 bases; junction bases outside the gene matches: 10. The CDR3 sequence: CASSPKRDRGIYEQYF. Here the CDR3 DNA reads TGTGCCAGCAGTCCTAAAAGGGACAGGGGGATCTACGAGCAGTACTTC.

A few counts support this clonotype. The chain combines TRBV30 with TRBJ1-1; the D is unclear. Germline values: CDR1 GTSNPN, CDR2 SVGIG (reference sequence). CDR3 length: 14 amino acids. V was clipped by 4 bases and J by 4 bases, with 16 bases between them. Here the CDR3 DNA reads TGTGCCTGGACGGCAGTCACGATGGGCACTGAAGCTTTCTTT. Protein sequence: CAWTAVTMGTEAFF. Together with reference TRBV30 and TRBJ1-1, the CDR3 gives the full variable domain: SQTIHQWPATLVQPVGSPLSLECTVEGTSNPNLYWYRQAAGRGLQLLFYSVGIGQISSEVPQNLSASRPQDRQFILSSKKLLLSDSGFYLCAWTAVTMGTEAFFGQGTRLTVV.

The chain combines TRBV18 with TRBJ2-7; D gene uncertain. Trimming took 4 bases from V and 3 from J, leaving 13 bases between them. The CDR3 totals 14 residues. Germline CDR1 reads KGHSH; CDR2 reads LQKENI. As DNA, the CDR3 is TGTGCCAGCTCACTACAGACCGGATTCTACGAGCAGTACTTC. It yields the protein CASSLQTGFYEQYF.

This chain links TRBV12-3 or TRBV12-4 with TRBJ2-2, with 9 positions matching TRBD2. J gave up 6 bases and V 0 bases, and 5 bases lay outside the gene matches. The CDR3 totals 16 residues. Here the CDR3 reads CASSLARGGMAGELFF. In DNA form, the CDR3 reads TGTGCCAGCAGTTTAGCGCGGGGGGGGATGGCCGGGGAGCTGTTTTTT.

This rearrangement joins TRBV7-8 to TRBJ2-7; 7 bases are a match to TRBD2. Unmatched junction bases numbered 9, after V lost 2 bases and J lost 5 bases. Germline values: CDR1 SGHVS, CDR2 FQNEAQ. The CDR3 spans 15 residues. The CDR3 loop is CASSLISSGANEQYF. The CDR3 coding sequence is TGTGCCAGCAGCTTAATTTCCAGCGGGGCCAACGAGCAGTACTTC.

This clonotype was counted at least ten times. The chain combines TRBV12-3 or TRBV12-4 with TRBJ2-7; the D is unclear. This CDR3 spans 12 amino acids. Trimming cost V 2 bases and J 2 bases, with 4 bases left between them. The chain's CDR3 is CASSLWTYEQYF. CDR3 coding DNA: TGTGCCAGCAGTTTATGGACCTACGAGCAGTACTTC.

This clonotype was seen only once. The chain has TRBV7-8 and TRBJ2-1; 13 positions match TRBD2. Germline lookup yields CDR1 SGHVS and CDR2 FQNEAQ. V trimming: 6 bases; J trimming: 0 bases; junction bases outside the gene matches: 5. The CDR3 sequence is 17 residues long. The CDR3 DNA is TGTGCCAGCAGGACCGGGACTAGCGGGATCTCCTACAATGAGCAGTTCTTC. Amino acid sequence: CASRTGTSGISYNEQFF.

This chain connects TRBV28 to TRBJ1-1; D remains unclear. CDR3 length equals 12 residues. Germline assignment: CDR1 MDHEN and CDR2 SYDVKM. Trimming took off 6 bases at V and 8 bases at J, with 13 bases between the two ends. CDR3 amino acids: CASREPDREAFF. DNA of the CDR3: TGTGCCAGCAGGGAACCGGACCGCGAAGCTTTCTTT.

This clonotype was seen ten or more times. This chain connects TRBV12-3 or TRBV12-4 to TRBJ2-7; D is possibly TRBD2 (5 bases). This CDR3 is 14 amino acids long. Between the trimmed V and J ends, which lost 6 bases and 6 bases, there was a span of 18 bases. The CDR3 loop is CASSSILGRAEQYF. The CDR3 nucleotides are TGTGCCAGCAGCTCTATTCTCGGGCGGGCCGAGCAGTACTTC.

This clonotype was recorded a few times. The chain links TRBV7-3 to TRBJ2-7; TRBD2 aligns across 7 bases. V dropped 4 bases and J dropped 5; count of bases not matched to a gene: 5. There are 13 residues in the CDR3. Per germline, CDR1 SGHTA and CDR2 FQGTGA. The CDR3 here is CASSSLGGNEQYF. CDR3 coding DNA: TGTGCCAGCAGCTCACTCGGGGGGAACGAGCAGTACTTC.

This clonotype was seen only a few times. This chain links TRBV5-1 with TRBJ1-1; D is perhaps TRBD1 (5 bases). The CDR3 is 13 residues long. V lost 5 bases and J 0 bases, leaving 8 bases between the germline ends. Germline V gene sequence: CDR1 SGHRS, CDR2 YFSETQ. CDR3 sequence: CASRTALNTEAFF. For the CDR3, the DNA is TGCGCCAGCAGGACAGCCCTGAACACTGAAGCTTTCTTT.

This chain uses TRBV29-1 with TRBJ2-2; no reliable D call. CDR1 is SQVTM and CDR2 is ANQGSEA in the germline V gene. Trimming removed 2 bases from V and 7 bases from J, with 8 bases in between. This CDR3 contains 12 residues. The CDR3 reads CSVESGRGELFF. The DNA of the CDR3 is TGCAGCGTTGAATCGGGCCGCGGGGAGCTGTTTTTT.

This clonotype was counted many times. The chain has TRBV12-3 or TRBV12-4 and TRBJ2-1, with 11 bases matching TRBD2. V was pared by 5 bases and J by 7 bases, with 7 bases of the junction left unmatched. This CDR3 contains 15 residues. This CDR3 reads CASSPLRTSGNEQFF. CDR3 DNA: TGTGCCAGCAGTCCCCTTCGGACTAGCGGGAATGAGCAGTTCTTC.

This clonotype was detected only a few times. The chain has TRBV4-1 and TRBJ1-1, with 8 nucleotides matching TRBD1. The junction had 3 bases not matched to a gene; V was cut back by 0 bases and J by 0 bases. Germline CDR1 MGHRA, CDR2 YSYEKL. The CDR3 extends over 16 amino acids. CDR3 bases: TGCGCCAGCAGCCAAGATCGGACAGGGATGAACACTGAAGCTTTCTTT. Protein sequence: CASSQDRTGMNTEAFF.

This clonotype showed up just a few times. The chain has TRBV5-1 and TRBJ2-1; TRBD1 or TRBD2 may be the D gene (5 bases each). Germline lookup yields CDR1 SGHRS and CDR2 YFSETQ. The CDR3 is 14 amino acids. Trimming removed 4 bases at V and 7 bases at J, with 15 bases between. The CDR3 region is CASSTSGTRNEQFF. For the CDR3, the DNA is TGCGCCAGCAGCACATCCGGGACGAGAAATGAGCAGTTCTTC. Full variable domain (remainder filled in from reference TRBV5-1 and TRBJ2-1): KAGVTQTPRYLIKTRGQQVTLSCSPISGHRSVSWYQQTPGQGLQFLFEYFSETQRNKGNFPGRFSGRQFSNSRSEMNVSTLELGDSALYLCASSTSGTRNEQFFGPGTRLTVL.